This T cell receptor (beta chain) emerged from a study of T cells in Graves' hyperthyroidism and ophthalmopathy. This clonotype appeared a few times. Amplification of TCR beta CDR3 regions was performed using RNA transcripts as template. The TCR CDR3 was amplified in a first-round RT-PCR using the HTBI primer set. MiXCR, run by TCRdb on the multiplex PCR reads, gives a single entry per CDR3 protein. The sample records about 620,000 distinct CDR3 sequences, 15% to 20% being singletons. Diagnoses used clinical symptoms, serum thyroxine and TRAb, thyroid ultrasound and orbital computed tomography. The sequence was obtained from a woman aged 30 to 39 with Graves' hyperthyroidism. Sample: blood.

CDR3 region: CASSILAGGRNEQFF. In nucleotides, the CDR3 is TGTGCCAGTAGTATACTAGCGGGAGGGAGGAATGAGCAGTTCTTC. This chain links TRBV19 with TRBJ2-1, with 12 bases matching TRBD2. The trim removed 2 bases at V and 7 bases at J, leaving 3 bases unmatched. The CDR3 length is 15 residues. Looked up from germline, CDR1 is LNHDA and CDR2 is SQIVND (reference sequence).